A single sample gave rise to the 23 T cell receptor beta chains below, sequenced in a study of regulatory dendritic cells for organ transplantation. Sorted T cells were CFSE-labeled and cultured approximately five days with allogeneic regulatory or mature dendritic cells at 1:10. The antigens of these receptors remain unknown. Only in-frame clones appear in the TCRdb table, and some are missing; sequencing was by immunoSEQ multiplex PCR. The profile shows roughly 9,300 clones, 65% to 85% of them singletons. The sample taken for sequencing was memory CD4+ T cells from blood cultured with dendritic cells. Noted subset: CD45RO+ memory T cells. The receptors originated from a human donor in good health.

The J gene is TRBJ2-6, the V gene TRBV7-3; D ambiguous. This CDR3 spans 14 amino acids. Germline CDR1 reads SGHTA; CDR2 reads FQGTGA. The V end lost 5 bases, the J end lost 1 base, and 6 bases lay between the germline ends. The CDR3 DNA reads TGTGCCAGCAGCCTTTCTTCTGGGGCCAACGTCCTGACTTTC. It codes for CASSLSSGANVLTF.

DNA for the CDR3: TGTGCCAGCAGTCGTGACTTTAGCAATCAGCCCCAGCATTTT. This encodes CASSRDFSNQPQHF. The chain is built from TRBV7-2 and TRBJ1-5; D remains ambiguous. CDR1 and CDR2 from the germline V gene are SGHTA and FQGNSA. The germline V and J ends were trimmed by 6 bases and 0 bases, with 9 bases remaining between them. This CDR3 region has 14 residues.

This sequence joins TRBV7-2 and TRBJ1-5; possible D gene TRBD1, 6 bases. V was pared by 5 bases and J by 4 bases, with 9 bases between. This CDR3 contains 13 residues. The germline CDR1 and CDR2 sequences are SGHTA and FQGNSA. This CDR3 is CASSRQENQPQHF. The CDR3 nucleotides are TGTGCCAGCAGCCGACAGGAGAATCAGCCCCAGCATTTT.

This clone came up once. This chain connects TRBV2 to TRBJ1-2, with 7 positions matching TRBD1. V lost 4 bases to trimming and J lost 4 bases; unmatched junction nucleotides: 0. The CDR3 is 12 amino acids. Germline V gene sequence: CDR1 SNHLY, CDR2 FYNNEI. For the CDR3, the DNA is TGTGCCAGCAGTGGGGACAGCTATGGCTACACCTTC. As protein: CASSGDSYGYTF.

The rearrangement joins TRBV9 to TRBJ1-6; tentative D call: TRBD1 (5 bases). Germline-derived CDR1 and CDR2 are SGDLS and YYNGEE. The CDR3 runs to 14 residues. Between the trimmed V and J ends, which lost 3 bases and 7 bases, there was a span of 11 bases. The chain's CDR3 is CASSGREWNSPLHF. The CDR3, as DNA: TGTGCCAGCAGCGGCAGGGAATGGAATTCACCCCTCCACTTT. Combining the CDR3 with reference TRBV9 and TRBJ1-6 gives the whole variable domain DSGVTQTPKHLITATGQRVTLRCSPRSGDLSVYWYQQSLDQGLQFLIQYYNGEERAKGNILERFSAQQFPDLHSELNLSSLELGDSALYFCASSGREWNSPLHFGNGTRLTVT.

The genes are TRBV27 and TRBJ2-3; weak D call: TRBD1 (5 bases). Germline CDR1 and CDR2: MNHEY and SMNVEV (reference sequence). Trimming cost V 7 bases and J 2 bases, with 13 bases left between them. This CDR3 spans 14 amino acids. CDR3 DNA: TGTGCCAGCAAGGTTCAGGACAACACAGATACGCAGTATTTT. This codes for CASKVQDNTDTQYF.

The chain's CDR3 is CASSQVLSRLGTGELFF. The DNA of the CDR3 is TGCGCCAGCAGCCAAGTACTGTCCAGGTTAGGCACCGGGGAGCTGTTTTTT. The chain uses TRBV4-3 and TRBJ2-2; D call uncertain. The V and J ends lost 1 base and 4 bases respectively, with 16 bases between them. The CDR3 runs 17 residues. Looked up from germline, CDR1 is LGHNA and CDR2 is YSLEER.

The chain couples TRBV5-1 to TRBJ1-3; the D is unclear. The V end was cut by 0 bases, the J end by 4 bases, with 11 bases between. This CDR3 is built from 15 residues. CDR1 is SGHRS, CDR2 YFSETQ, per germline. In DNA form, the CDR3 reads TGCGCCAGCAGCTTGGTAACCGGGCTCGGAAACACCATATATTTT. Protein product: CASSLVTGLGNTIYF.

This clone was seen a few times. J is TRBJ1-1 and V is TRBV15; unclear D gene. Germline assignment: CDR1 LNHNV and CDR2 YYDKDF (reference sequence). V lost 0 bases and J lost 6, with 8 bases in between. The CDR3 has 13 amino acids. Written as DNA, the CDR3 is TGTGCCACCAGCAGAGATCAAAGGGCTGAAGCTTTCTTT. This sequence encodes CATSRDQRAEAFF.

V is TRBV4-3 and J is TRBJ2-1, with 12 bases that match TRBD2. The V gene end was trimmed by 3 bases and the J gene end by 4 bases; junction bases not matched to a gene: 4. Germline CDR1 is LGHNA and CDR2 is YSLEER. The CDR3 is made up of 16 amino acids. The DNA of the CDR3 is TGCGCCAGCAGCCATAGGACTAGCGGGATGTACAATGAGCAGTTCTTC. It yields the protein CASSHRTSGMYNEQFF.

The chain has TRBV18 and TRBJ1-2, with 7 bases fitting TRBD1. The germline V gene has CDR1 KGHSH and CDR2 LQKENI. Trimming at V came to 3 bases and at J to 6 bases, leaving 7 bases not matched to a gene. The CDR3 extends over 14 amino acids. The CDR3 loop is CASSPRQGLDGYTF. For the CDR3, the DNA is TGTGCCAGCTCACCGAGACAGGGATTGGATGGCTACACCTTC.

This chain connects TRBV10-2 to TRBJ2-1; D remains unclear. Germline V gene data show CDR1 as WSHSY and CDR2 as SAAADI. CDR3 size: 11 residues. Trimming cost V 1 base and J 15 bases, with 10 bases left between them. CDR3 nucleotides: TGCGCCAGCAGTGAGTTAAGGGATTGGTTCTTC. The encoded protein is CASSELRDWFF.

The DNA for the CDR3 is TGTGCCAGCAGGGATGATTTCTCCCACTCCTACGAGCAGTACTTC. As protein: CASRDDFSHSYEQYF. The V and J genes are TRBV6-5 and TRBJ2-7; D is unresolved. Per germline, CDR1 MNHEY and CDR2 SVGAGI. V was shortened by 6 bases and J by 0 bases, with 15 bases between the two germline ends. CDR3 length equals 15 residues.

V and J are TRBV7-2 and TRBJ1-5, with 9 bases that match TRBD1. The CDR3 is 15 amino acids. With 6 bases clipped from V and 6 bases from J, the junction kept 9 bases outside the gene matches. Germline V gives CDR1 SGHTA, CDR2 FQGNSA. For the CDR3, the DNA is TGTGCCAGCAGGGTAGGGACAGGGAAGGGTCAGCCCCAGCATTTT. Translated: CASRVGTGKGQPQHF.

The gene calls are TRBV5-1 and TRBJ2-2; perhaps TRBD2 as D (6 bases). Germline V gene lookup returns CDR1 SGHRS and CDR2 YFSETQ. The CDR3 has 14 residues. Deletions cut 2 bases from V and 5 bases from J, with 10 bases between. The CDR3 here is CASSFREQTGELFF. The CDR3 bases are TGCGCCAGCAGCTTTCGGGAGCAGACCGGGGAGCTGTTTTTT.

This clone turned up a few times. The V and J genes are TRBV5-3 and TRBJ1-1, with TRBD1 matching 7 bases. TRBV5-3 is an open reading frame, and its role is uncertain. Trimming cost V 4 bases and J 9 bases; bases outside gene matches: 9. This CDR3 has 13 amino acids. CDR3 sequence: CARSPGGKVKAFF. In DNA form, the CDR3 reads TGTGCCAGAAGCCCAGGGGGGAAGGTAAAAGCTTTCTTT.

V usage is TRBV19 and J usage is TRBJ2-6; TRBD1 might be the D (6 bases). CDR3 length: 18 amino acids. Germline CDR1 reads LNHDA; CDR2 reads SQIVND (reference sequence). The V end was cut by 4 bases, the J end by 1 base, with 17 bases between. CDR3 amino acids: CASSSGQLSDSGANVLTF. For the CDR3, the DNA is TGTGCCAGTAGTAGCGGACAGTTAAGCGATTCTGGGGCCAACGTCCTGACTTTC.

This clone was detected a few times. V gene TRBV2 combines with J gene TRBJ1-5, with a possible D match to TRBD1 (5 bases). Germline lookup yields CDR1 SNHLY and CDR2 FYNNEI. The ends were cut back, 5 bases at V and 2 bases at J, with 13 bases in the middle. CDR3 length equals 15 residues. CDR3 nucleotide sequence: TGTGCCAGCAGTTCCAATCAGGGAGGCAATCAGCCCCAGCATTTT. Its translation: CASSSNQGGNQPQHF.

The V gene is TRBV7-9, the J gene TRBJ2-4; the match to TRBD2 covers 9 bases. The ends lost 6 bases at V and 2 bases at J; junction bases unmatched: 17. The germline gives CDR1 SEHNR, CDR2 FQNEAQ (reference sequence). CDR3 size: 19 residues. The CDR3 is CASSRSSGGTGVTKNIQYF. The CDR3 bases are TGTGCCAGCAGTCGGAGTAGCGGGGGCACCGGGGTGACCAAAAACATTCAGTACTTC.

This clone was found once. The rearrangement links TRBV4-2 to TRBJ2-7, with D perhaps being TRBD1 or TRBD2 (6 bases each). Germline V CDR1 and CDR2: LGHNA, YNFKEQ. This CDR3 comprises 15 residues. The germline V and J ends were trimmed by 0 bases and 1 base, with 10 bases remaining between them. CDR3: CASSQERDTSYEQYF. CDR3 in DNA: TGTGCCAGCAGCCAAGAGCGGGACACTTCCTACGAGCAGTACTTC.

This clone was detected a few times. This chain connects TRBV15 to TRBJ2-1; maybe TRBD2 (5 bases). Trimming stripped 0 bases from V and 3 bases from J, with 12 bases between. The CDR3 has 16 residues. Looked up from germline, CDR1 is LNHNV and CDR2 is YYDKDF (reference sequence). CDR3 coding DNA: TGTGCCACCAGCAGAGATGAAGGTCGGGACTACAATGAGCAGTTCTTC. It encodes CATSRDEGRDYNEQFF.

This chain links TRBV19 with TRBJ1-2, with a weak D call TRBD1 (5 bases). The CDR3 is made up of 15 amino acids. V lost 3 bases and J lost 8, with 19 bases in between. The germline V gene encodes CDR1 LNHDA and CDR2 SQIVND (reference sequence). The CDR3 nucleotides are TGTGCCAGTAGTATTGGAGGGGAAATGGGTCGGGGCTACACCTTC. Protein sequence: CASSIGGEMGRGYTF.

CDR3 region: CASSLGLAGYTQYF. CDR3 bases: TGTGCCAGCAGCCTGGGGCTAGCGGGGTATACGCAGTATTTT. The V gene is TRBV7-2, the J gene TRBJ2-3, with 9 bases fitting TRBD2. The CDR3 loop spans 14 amino acids. Losses at the gene ends were 5 bases for V and 7 bases for J; bases not matched to a gene: 7. Germline V gives CDR1 SGHTA, CDR2 FQGNSA.